The rows below give T cell receptor beta chains drawn from one sample of a study of T cell responses to AZD1222 COVID-19 vaccine. Sequencing was performed with immunoSEQ multiplex PCR; in TCRdb, only in-frame clones are kept and a portion is missing. The repertoire holds about 150,000 clones, 80% to 95% seen once, with 4% to 5.5% in the top ten. Sequenced material: peripheral blood, taken on day 0 of AZD1222 vaccination. The receptors shown here come from an adult in good health. The CDR3 runs from the conserved cysteine through the conserved F or W.

j_gene,len,v_gene,CDR3aa
TRBJ1-1,14,TRBV6-5,CASSYRGFDPEAFF
TRBJ1-1,15,TRBV5-4,CASSSPGAANTEAFF
TRBJ2-7,16,TRBV7-9,CASSLLPGQGAPEQYF
TRBJ2-7,12,TRBV28,CASSKINRAQYF
TRBJ2-7,15,TRBV5-1,CASSPSRAGVYEQYF
TRBJ2-1,11,TRBV29-1,CSVNRVNEQFF
TRBJ1-4,15,TRBV28,CASSPHGRVGEKLFF
TRBJ2-5,15,TRBV24-1,CATSDPSGGGETQYF
TRBJ2-5,14,TRBV27,CASSLQGYGETQYF
TRBJ1-2,13,TRBV10-3,CAISEAEGHGYTF
TRBJ1-2,14,TRBV19,CASKSGHQSYGYTF
TRBJ2-2,15,TRBV6-2/TRBV6-3,CASSYDGSVVGELFF
TRBJ2-2,14,TRBV2,CASTQGPNTGELFF
TRBJ1-2,13,TRBV28,CASKTGRFYGYTF
TRBJ1-3,16,TRBV5-4,CASSLGTGWSGNTIYF
TRBJ2-7,16,TRBV24-1,CATSDPGTSGKVEQYF
TRBJ1-4,17,TRBV27,CASSLSGQGPANEKLFF
TRBJ1-5,15,TRBV4-2,CASSLRDRGNQPQHF
TRBJ1-2,15,TRBV2,CASSQQGLQGYGYTF
TRBJ1-5,13,TRBV28,CASSFERYQPQHF
TRBJ1-5,16,TRBV19,CASTAQGAKGNQPQHF
TRBJ2-7,15,TRBV25-1,CASSEGALHSYEQYF
TRBJ1-5,17,TRBV3-1/TRBV3-2,CASSQTSTPGPLISQHF
TRBJ2-6,19,TRBV19,CASRGSGTGGEAGANVLTF
TRBJ1-1,14,TRBV19,CASRVGGSNTEAFF
TRBJ1-6,14,TRBV9,CASSDGTPFSPLHF
TRBJ2-7,15,TRBV7-8,CASSSLAVASYEQYF
TRBJ1-1,14,TRBV5-1,CASSWGIGVTEAFF
TRBJ1-5,16,TRBV7-9,CASSSQGTGGNQPQHF
TRBJ2-7,15,TRBV9,CASSVGVAVPYEQYF
TRBJ2-7,13,TRBV6-4,CASSPGQGREQYF
TRBJ2-3,15,TRBV5-1,CASSHGQGEGDTQYF
TRBJ1-6,15,TRBV11-2,CASSLGFSYNSPLHF
TRBJ1-2,13,TRBV28,CACRVSANYGYTF
TRBJ1-4,13,TRBV20-1,CSASRGSEGKLFF
TRBJ1-6,15,TRBV18,CASSPIDSPNSPLHF
TRBJ2-1,14,TRBV25-1,CASAADRAHNEQFF
TRBJ1-6,13,TRBV30,CASNREGNSPLHF
TRBJ1-5,15,TRBV15,CATSRDRGWIQPQHF
TRBJ2-7,13,TRBV18,CASSPRQGYEQYF
TRBJ1-1,16,TRBV7-8,CASSLENREVFTEAFF
TRBJ1-4,13,TRBV28,CASSLRTNEKLFF
TRBJ1-6,14,TRBV28,CASRRGVYNSPLHF
TRBJ2-1,17,TRBV11-3,CASSFGTSGSPPRAQFF
TRBJ2-5,17,TRBV5-1,CASRLMRSGRAPETQYF